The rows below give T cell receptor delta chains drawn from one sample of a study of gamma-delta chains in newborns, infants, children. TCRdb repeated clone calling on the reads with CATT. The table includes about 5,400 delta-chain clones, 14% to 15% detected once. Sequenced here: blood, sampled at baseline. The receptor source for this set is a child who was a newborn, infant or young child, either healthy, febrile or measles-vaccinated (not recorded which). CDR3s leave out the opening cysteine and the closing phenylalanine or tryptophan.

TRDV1,ALGELSYRPTVCLI
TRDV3,AFTPTIGGYFGAYTDKLI
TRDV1,ALGAPSPNWSGGRWWTDKLI
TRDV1,ALDSGYYWGTTISRLI
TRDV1,ALGELCRGTDKLI
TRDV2,ACDPTGGYSSWDTRQMF
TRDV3,ASRLAITRPQPYTDKLI
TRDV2,ACDTLGDGATDKLI
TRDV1,ALGAFPRTGGYLAQLF
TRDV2,ACDRVAAYSEISEALTAQLF
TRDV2,ACDPMVLGDKAQLF
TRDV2,ACDPLVLGDTIKDTDKLI
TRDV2,ACDPLGAAGNDKLI
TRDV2,ACDTGYTTSWDTRQMF
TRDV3,AVKYGYWGTYTDKLI
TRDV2,ACDTLGDSSWDTRQMF
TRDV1,ALGEASGDTDKLI
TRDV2,ACDTTGGSWDTRQMF
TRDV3,ALRIPLLNVRVI
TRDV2,ACDTAGYATSWDTRQMF
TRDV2,ACDSLGGGSRDKLI
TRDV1,ALGEPLTSYSRGGGYSPYTDKLI
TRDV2,ACDRLGGNRDHTGGYLKLI
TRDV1,ALGEVAFQRGIHTDKLI
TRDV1,ALGELEREQNWGIHTDKLI
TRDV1,ALGATTSPYDAGGYAWDTRQMF
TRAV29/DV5,AASRWGTEGAKLI
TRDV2,ACDPLINQGSSISWDTRQMF
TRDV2,ACDTVGGGYAGISWDTRQMF
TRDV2,ACDTIGGTDKLI
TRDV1,ALGEWILGGPGYTDKLI
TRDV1,ALGELGFPWAPDTDKLI
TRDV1,ALGMHFLPFFWGIYHDKLI
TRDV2,ACDRVGDTPAWDTRQMF
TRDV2,ACDTGLLGGYVAWDTRQMF